This TCR beta chain was identified during a study of blood T cells in healthy people across ages. For the study at large: About one barcoded beta molecule was captured per two T cells (by template switching). Points from the study as a whole: Estimated diversity that came from one million T cells was considered an underestimate.

This clonotype was seen at least ten times. The antigen remains unidentified. Using a J-beta primer mix together with a sample-barcoded 5' primer, a second PCR was run for roughly 7 to 11 cycles. TCRdb re-derived calls from the 5' RACE reads in MiXCR, one entry per CDR3 protein. The repertoire holds around 1,600,000 distinct CDR3 sequences, approximately 39% seen once, with 4% in the top ten. Roughly 10 milliliters of peripheral blood were drawn from each donor. Total RNA was isolated from each sample in quantities of at least 6 micrograms. The specimen sequenced was blood. This TCR came from a woman between 18 and 30 years old in good health.

Written as DNA, the CDR3 is TGCAGCGCTCGCCTGGTCTTTGCGGCTAGCACAGATACGCAGTATTTT. Its protein is CSARLVFAASTDTQYF. The chain uses TRBV29-1 and TRBJ2-3; unclear D gene. V was trimmed by 7 bases and J by 0 bases, leaving 20 bases between them. This CDR3 comprises 16 residues. Germline V CDR1 and CDR2: SQVTM, ANQGSEA.